The sequence of this T cell receptor beta chain was determined in a study of CD8+CD57+ T cells in acquired aplastic anemia (dated by TCRdb to about 2018). Some background on the complete study: A mean of 3.2 ug of DNA, ranging from 0.2 to 27.4 ug, was extracted from sorted CD4+ and CD8+ cells. CD8+CD57+ expansion was defined as frequency above the mean frequency observed in healthy subjects.

This clonotype has only one observation. Its antigen is still unknown. No base quality information exists; no much larger clone differs at one position. One read is thin evidence. Expansion of CD8+CD57+ cells had been shown by flow cytometry in the patients chosen for sequencing. Severe acquired aplastic anemia was diagnosed in all patients according to International Study of Aplastic Anemia and Agranulocytosis and Camitta criteria. Patients had received no therapy at the time of blood sampling. In this study, sorted CD4+ and CD8+ T cells from the blood of healthy subjects and of severe aplastic anemia patients had their TCR repertoires deep-sequenced. Patients were enrolled under clinicaltrials.gov protocols 00001620, 01623167, 00001397, 00071045, 00081523 and 00961064 in the USA. Ficoll-Paque density gradient centrifugation was used to isolate peripheral blood mononuclear cells. CD4+ and CD8+ T cells were sorted by FACS or magnetic beads before DNA extraction.

V is reduced by 3 bases and J by 3 bases, leaving a spacing of 17 bases between them. CDR1 and CDR2 were assigned from the germline V gene as SQVTM and ANQGSEA. Its CDR3 holds 15 amino acids, cysteine through phenylalanine. Only the CDR3 part of the read is kept: 45 bases, read in frame from the first base. TCR beta VDJ combination and CDR3 sequence profiling used genomic DNA as the template. An Illumina HiSeq 2000 was the platform used for TCR repertoire sequencing. The study's own analysis went as follows. TRBV/TRBJ rearrangement plots, CDR3 size and DJ length profiles, and Simpson's diversity index were used to evaluate the repertoires. The immunodominant clone was defined as the most abundant DNA sequence in deep sequencing data. CDR3 amino acid sequences were screened for sharing across subjects and were compared with published repertoires and the VDJdb database. Using fastp trimming at Q25 and MiXCR clonotype assembly, TCRdb reanalyzed the public sequencing data and kept in-frame beta chains. Rows are unified per CDR3 protein, each entry keeping the most common DNA and genes. TCRdb's processing, not the authors', yielded these V and J calls. The sample table records about 190,000 distinct CDR3 sequences; around half of these occur just once. Around 8.8% of the sample goes to the ten largest clones.

What the study reported, not specific to this receptor: Around 30 CD8+ CDR3 sequences were shared between patients and controls but appeared highly expressed in patients and within their immunodominant clones. No significant difference in CD8+ Simpson's diversity was found between patients and healthy controls (P=0.060).

The receptor comes from a human donor with aplastic anemia. In this chain, TRBV29-1 is recombined with TRBJ1-2, with TRBD1 perhaps the D gene, on 6 matching bases. Sequenced: sorted CD4+, CD8+, or CD8+CD57+ T cells (not recorded which) from PBMCs. This receptor has the CDR3 CSVEAAGDVDYGYTF. The nucleotides read TGCAGCGTTGAGGCGGCAGGGGATGTCGACTATGGCTACACCTTC.